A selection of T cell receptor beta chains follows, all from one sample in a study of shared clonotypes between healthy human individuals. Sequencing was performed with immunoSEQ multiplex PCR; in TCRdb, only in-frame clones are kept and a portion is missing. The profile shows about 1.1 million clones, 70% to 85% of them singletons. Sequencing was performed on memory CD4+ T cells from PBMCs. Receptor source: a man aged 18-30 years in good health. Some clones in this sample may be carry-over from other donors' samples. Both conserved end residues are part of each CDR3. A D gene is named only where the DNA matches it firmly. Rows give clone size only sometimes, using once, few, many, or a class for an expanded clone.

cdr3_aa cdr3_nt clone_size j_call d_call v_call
CAWSGNTVALQETQYF TGTGCCTGGAGTGGCAACACGGTGGCACTTCAAGAGACCCAGTACTTC NA TRBJ2-5 NA TRBV30
CASEGKGAVGEKLFF TGTGCCAGCGAAGGGAAGGGGGCTGTTGGGGAAAAACTGTTTTTT NA TRBJ1-4 TRBD1 TRBV6-6
CASSLQGRTSGGTDTQYF TGTGCCAGCTCACTACAGGGGCGGACTAGCGGGGGCACAGATACGCAGTATTTT once TRBJ2-3 TRBD2 TRBV18
CAWRGLAGQETQYF TGTGCCTGGAGGGGACTAGCCGGTCAAGAGACCCAGTACTTC NA TRBJ2-5 TRBD2 TRBV30
CASSLDRQGASGNTIYF TGCGCCAGCAGCCTTGACAGACAGGGGGCTAGTGGAAACACCATATATTTT NA TRBJ1-3 TRBD1 TRBV4-1
CASSFNRSANYGYTF TGCGCCAGCAGCTTTAACAGGTCTGCTAACTATGGCTACACCTTC NA TRBJ1-2 NA TRBV5-1
CASSFRDIQETQYF TGTGCCAGCAGCTTCCGGGACATCCAAGAGACCCAGTACTTC NA TRBJ2-5 NA TRBV14
CARRSKDTAGELFF TGTGCCAGGCGAAGTAAGGATACCGCCGGGGAGCTGTTTTTT few TRBJ2-2 NA TRBV7-9
CASSEDIRNQPQHF TGTGCCAGCAGTGAAGATATCAGAAATCAGCCCCAGCATTTT NA TRBJ1-5 NA TRBV6-1
CASSEEVARGTDTQYF TGTGCCAGCAGTGAAGAAGTAGCGAGAGGGACAGATACGCAGTATTTT NA TRBJ2-3 NA TRBV2
CASSRGRYNEQFF TGTGCCAGCTCCCGCGGGAGGTACAATGAGCAGTTCTTC NA TRBJ2-1 TRBD2 TRBV25-1
CASSFWARAKRGQYF TGTGCCAGCAGTTTCTGGGCCCGGGCAAAACGCGGGCAGTACTTC NA TRBJ2-7 NA TRBV2
CASSQLLTLSTDTQYF TGCGCCAGCAGCCAATTACTGACGTTAAGCACAGATACGCAGTATTTT NA TRBJ2-3 NA TRBV4-1
CASSFRRDSYEQYF TGTGCCAGCAGCTTTCGGCGGGACTCCTACGAGCAGTACTTC NA TRBJ2-7 NA TRBV5-5
CASAHSGTSYEQYF TGTGCCAGTGCGCATAGCGGGACCTCCTACGAGCAGTACTTC NA TRBJ2-7 TRBD2 TRBV19
CASSVKGSITEAFF TGTGCCAGCAGCGTGAAGGGGAGTATCACTGAAGCTTTCTTT few TRBJ1-1 NA TRBV9
CASSWEQTTDTQYF TGTGCCAGCAGTTGGGAACAGACCACAGATACGCAGTATTTT NA TRBJ2-3 NA TRBV27
CATRGGAPDTQYF TGTGCCACCCGGGGGGGGGCCCCAGATACGCAGTATTTT NA TRBJ2-3 TRBD2 TRBV19
CASIGATGRETQYF TGTGCCAGCATCGGGGCGACCGGACGCGAGACCCAGTACTTC NA TRBJ2-5 NA TRBV2
CAWARGGPYEQYF TGTGCCTGGGCAAGAGGGGGCCCCTACGAGCAGTACTTC NA TRBJ2-7 TRBD1 TRBV30
CASSLGFLRTDTQYF TGTGCCAGCAGCCTCGGTTTTTTGAGGACAGATACGCAGTATTTT NA TRBJ2-3 NA TRBV5-6
CASSPGQDSYNEQFF TGTGCCAGCAGCCCCGGACAGGACTCCTACAATGAGCAGTTCTTC NA TRBJ2-1 TRBD1 TRBV7-2
CASSMKGPYGYTF TGTGCCAGTAGTATGAAAGGGCCGTATGGCTACACCTTC NA TRBJ1-2 NA TRBV19
CASSPSGVSNQPQHF TGTGCCAGCAGTCCATCAGGGGTTAGCAATCAGCCCCAGCATTTT NA TRBJ1-5 NA TRBV6-1
CASSLFGGNEQFF TGTGCCAGCAGCTTATTTGGGGGAAATGAGCAGTTCTTC few TRBJ2-1 NA TRBV7-3
CASREGSLISGYTF TGTGCCAGCAGGGAGGGATCCCTGATATCGGGCTACACCTTC NA TRBJ1-2 NA TRBV25-1
CASRRDRGRYSSYNEQFF TGTGCCAGCAGGAGAGACAGGGGCCGTTATAGCTCCTACAATGAGCAGTTCTTC few TRBJ2-1 TRBD1 TRBV27
CASSLARGSGNRETQYF TGTGCCAGCAGCTTGGCCAGAGGTAGCGGGAACCGGGAGACCCAGTACTTC NA TRBJ2-5 TRBD2 TRBV5-6
CSVEGAIQETQYF TGCAGCGTTGAGGGCGCAATTCAAGAGACCCAGTACTTC NA TRBJ2-5 NA TRBV29-1
CASSYSMRNGINGYTF TGTGCCAGCAGTTACTCGATGCGGAATGGAATTAATGGCTACACCTTC NA TRBJ1-2 NA TRBV6-5
CASSQDTVLGEAFF TGCGCCAGCAGCCAAGATACAGTTTTGGGTGAAGCTTTCTTT NA TRBJ1-1 NA TRBV4-3
CASSFILGRGLPHEQFF TGTGCCAGCAGCTTTATATTAGGGAGAGGCCTTCCCCATGAGCAGTTCTTC NA TRBJ2-1 NA TRBV11-2
CASSPRTGLVDTQYF TGTGCCAGCAGCCCAAGGACAGGGTTGGTAGATACGCAGTATTTT once TRBJ2-3 TRBD1 TRBV7-2
CASSLRSGGWGTDTQYF TGTGCCAGCAGCTTACGTAGCGGCGGGTGGGGCACAGATACGCAGTATTTT NA TRBJ2-3 NA TRBV7-9
CSARPATDTQYF TGCAGCGCGCGACCGGCTACAGATACGCAGTATTTT NA TRBJ2-3 NA TRBV29-1
CASSLQTPPEQYF TGTGCCAGCAGCTTACAGACCCCCCCGGAGCAGTACTTC NA TRBJ2-7 NA TRBV7-9
CASSLVRGAISGNTIYF TGTGCCAGCTCTCTAGTTCGGGGGGCCATCTCTGGAAACACCATATATTTT NA TRBJ1-3 NA TRBV18
CASSSLGRDNEQYF TGTGCCAGCAGCTCTTTGGGACGGGATAACGAGCAGTACTTC NA TRBJ2-7 NA TRBV5-4
CSASSVSTQYF TGCAGTGCCTCTAGCGTCAGTACGCAGTATTTT few TRBJ2-3 NA TRBV20-1
CASSFIMNTEAFF TGTGCCAGCAGCTTTATAATGAACACTGAAGCTTTCTTT NA TRBJ1-1 NA TRBV7-2
CAWSLGVRGEKLFF TGTGCCTGGAGCTTAGGCGTGAGAGGGGAAAAACTGTTTTTT NA TRBJ1-4 NA TRBV30
CASSSPTGNTEAFF TGCGCCAGCAGCTCACCGACAGGGAACACTGAAGCTTTCTTT NA TRBJ1-1 NA TRBV4-1
CASMADGTGELFF TGTGCCAGCATGGCGGACGGTACCGGGGAGCTGTTTTTT NA TRBJ2-2 NA TRBV28
CASSLRGLAGRYNEQFF TGTGCCAGCAGTTTACGCGGACTAGCGGGGAGGTACAATGAGCAGTTCTTC NA TRBJ2-1 TRBD2 TRBV27
CASSRDRIVYNEQFF TGCGCCAGCAGCCGTGACAGGATCGTCTACAATGAGCAGTTCTTC NA TRBJ2-1 NA TRBV10-2
CASSPQTSGSARGIVQFF TGTGCCAGCTCACCACAGACTAGCGGGAGTGCTCGGGGAATTGTCCAGTTCTTC NA TRBJ2-1 TRBD2 TRBV18
CASSPQRAGGETQYF TGCGCCAGCAGCCCCCAGCGGGCAGGAGGGGAGACCCAGTACTTC NA TRBJ2-5 NA TRBV5-1
CASSSGRLAGDEQYF TGTGCCAGCAGTTCCGGAAGGCTAGCGGGAGACGAGCAGTACTTC NA TRBJ2-7 TRBD2 TRBV28
CASSLQGQSYGYTF TGTGCCAGCAGCCTACAGGGCCAGAGTTATGGCTACACCTTC NA TRBJ1-2 NA TRBV6-1
CAISGPQNTEAFF TGTGCCATCAGCGGGCCCCAGAACACTGAAGCTTTCTTT NA TRBJ1-1 NA TRBV10-3
CASSPRIFPNYGYTF TGTGCCAGCAGCCCCCGGATTTTCCCGAACTATGGCTACACCTTC NA TRBJ1-2 NA TRBV7-9
CASSTSPSFELFF TGTGCCAGCTCCACCAGCCCAAGCTTCGAACTGTTTTTT NA TRBJ1-4 NA TRBV7-9
CASSIRLAVSGNEQFF TGTGCCAGTAGTATTCGACTAGCGGTTTCAGGCAATGAGCAGTTCTTC NA TRBJ2-1 TRBD2 TRBV19
CASSVEGPSGNTIYF TGTGCCAGCAGCGTAGAGGGGCCCTCTGGAAACACCATATATTTT few TRBJ1-3 NA TRBV9
CASSESGLAGDYEQYF TGTGCCAGCAGTGAATCAGGACTAGCGGGGGACTACGAGCAGTACTTC NA TRBJ2-7 TRBD2 TRBV6-1
CASSSDRGRIEQYF TGTGCCAGCAGCTCCGACAGGGGGAGAATCGAGCAGTACTTC NA TRBJ2-7 TRBD1 TRBV7-8
CASRTKYSGRMNEQFF TGTGCCAGCAGGACGAAGTATAGCGGGAGAATGAATGAGCAGTTCTTC NA TRBJ2-1 TRBD2 TRBV28